The rows below give T cell receptor beta chains drawn from one sample of a study of blood T cells in healthy people across ages. TCRdb re-analysed the 5' RACE reads in MiXCR, keeping a single row per CDR3 protein. Among 1.5 million to 2 million distinct CDR3 sequences listed, approximately 30% were seen once. Material for sequencing was blood. The receptors originated from a woman aged 30 to 39 in good health. Both conserved end residues are part of each CDR3. The D gene is left open where the match is weak. The size entry is marked missing in some rows and otherwise reads once, few, many or a size class.

D: TRBD1; length: 15; V: TRBV24-1; J: TRBJ2-4; size: many; DNA: TGTGCCACCAGTGACCCCCGGGACAGCAAAAACATTCAGTACTTC; CDR3: CATSDPRDSKNIQYF
D: .; length: 16; V: TRBV11-2; J: TRBJ1-2; size: many; DNA: TGTGCCAGCATTCCTCTCCGTCTGGATTACGACTATGGCTACACCTTC; CDR3: CASIPLRLDYDYGYTF
D: TRBD2; length: 16; V: TRBV11-2; J: TRBJ2-3; size: .; DNA: TGTGCCAGCAGCCCCTCGGGTAGCGGGGGTGGAGATACGCAGTATTTT; CDR3: CASSPSGSGGGDTQYF
D: TRBD2; length: 14; V: TRBV5-1; J: TRBJ2-1; size: many; DNA: TGCGCCAGCAGCTTGGGGACTAGTAGCGATGAGCAGTTCTTC; CDR3: CASSLGTSSDEQFF
D: .; length: 13; V: TRBV12-3/TRBV12-4; J: TRBJ2-1; size: .; DNA: TGTGCCAGCGGGGACACCCCGGGCAATGAGCAGTTCTTC; CDR3: CASGDTPGNEQFF
D: TRBD2; length: 16; V: TRBV25-1; J: TRBJ2-1; size: .; DNA: TGTGCCAGCAGTGAATCCATCGGGGGGGCCGGGTATGAGCAGTTCTTC; CDR3: CASSESIGGAGYEQFF
D: .; length: 13; V: TRBV28; J: TRBJ2-5; size: few; DNA: TGTGCCAGCCGAACAGCCTCACGAGAGACCCAGTACTTC; CDR3: CASRTASRETQYF
D: .; length: 19; V: TRBV4-3; J: TRBJ2-1; size: once; DNA: TGCGCCAGCAGCCAAGCCCTCGGGGGAACAGGGGTCTCCTACAATGAGCATTTCTTC; CDR3: CASSQALGGTGVSYNEHFF
D: .; length: 14; V: TRBV2; J: TRBJ1-4; size: many; DNA: TGTGCCAGCAGTGAAGGGGACGGTGATGAAAAACTGTTTTTT; CDR3: CASSEGDGDEKLFF
D: .; length: 12; V: TRBV5-8; J: TRBJ2-5; size: few; DNA: TGTACCAGCAGCTTGGGCCCCAGTGGGCAGTACTTC; CDR3: CTSSLGPSGQYF
D: .; length: 13; V: TRBV10-3; J: TRBJ2-3; size: .; DNA: TGTGCCATCAGTAGGACTAGCACAGATACGCAGTATTTT; CDR3: CAISRTSTDTQYF
D: TRBD1; length: 18; V: TRBV5-1; J: TRBJ2-1; size: few; DNA: TGCGCCAGCAGCTTGTATGCTACGGGACAGGGCTCCTACAATGAGCAGTTCTTC; CDR3: CASSLYATGQGSYNEQFF
D: .; length: 13; V: TRBV10-3; J: TRBJ2-5; size: few; DNA: TGTGCCATCAGTGAGCCCCCTGGGGAGACCCAGTACTTC; CDR3: CAISEPPGETQYF
D: .; length: 15; V: TRBV18; J: TRBJ1-6; size: many; DNA: TGTGCCAGCTCACCGACGAAGGGCCAGGATTCACCCCTCCACTTT; CDR3: CASSPTKGQDSPLHF
D: .; length: 12; V: TRBV20-1; J: TRBJ1-5; size: few; DNA: TGCAGTGCTGGGGACAACTATCAGCCCCAGCATTTT; CDR3: CSAGDNYQPQHF